This T cell receptor beta chain was found in a study of PD-L1 blockade in urothelial cancer. Stated time point: pretreatment peripheral blood. Using immunoSEQ multiplex PCR, the repertoire was profiled, and TCRdb retains in-frame clones only, with some absent. Among tens of thousands of clones listed, over 80% were seen once. This CDR3 is built from 18 residues. Germline CDR1 reads LGHNA; CDR2 reads YSLEER. With 0 bases removed from V and 3 bases from J, the gap between germline ends came to 20 bases. This clone is a singleton in its sample. The chain has TRBV4-3 and TRBJ1-1; D is possibly TRBD1 (5 bases). The sample was PBMCs, taken around atezolizumab (anti-PD-L1) treatment. This clonotype was obtained from a woman in her seventies with urothelial cancer. CDR3 bases: TGCGCCAGCAGCCAAGATGTGGTTCTCGCGGACACCTACACTGAAGCTTTCTTT. Its protein product is CASSQDVVLADTYTEAFF.